A selection of T cell receptor beta chains follows, all from one sample in a study of T-cell memory formation after mild COVID-19. MiXCR, applied by TCRdb to the 5' RACE reads, yields one record per CDR3 protein. Of 450,000 to 650,000 distinct CDR3 sequences in the sample, roughly 21% were seen once. Material for sequencing was PBMCs or a T cell subset sorted from them (not recorded which). The receptors derive from an adult woman who had mild COVID-19 (a few samples of this study predate the infection). Cell type and time point are not known. Both conserved end residues are part of each CDR3. The D gene is left open where the match is weak. For some rows the clone size is stated as once, few or many, or as a class when expanded; others skip it.

V gene: TRBV4-1; CDR3 length: 15; J gene: TRBJ2-7; D gene: TRBD2; clone size: -; CDR3 DNA: TGCGCCAGCAGCCAAGAGCGGGGGGGCCGGGAGGAGCAGTACTTC; CDR3 protein: CASSQERGGREEQYF
V gene: TRBV5-1; CDR3 length: 17; J gene: TRBJ2-4; D gene: TRBD1; clone size: few; CDR3 DNA: TGCGCCAGCAGCTTGGCCCCGGGACAGGGCCCTAAGAACATTCAGTACTTC; CDR3 protein: CASSLAPGQGPKNIQYF
V gene: TRBV18; CDR3 length: 17; J gene: TRBJ2-2; D gene: -; clone size: few; CDR3 DNA: TGTGCCAGCTCATCACCCAGCGGGTTCGCGAACACCGGGGAGCTGTTTTTT; CDR3 protein: CASSSPSGFANTGELFF
V gene: TRBV7-9; CDR3 length: 16; J gene: TRBJ2-3; D gene: TRBD1; clone size: few; CDR3 DNA: TGTGCCAGCAGCCAGCGGGACAGGGGGCGTACAGATACGCAGTATTTT; CDR3 protein: CASSQRDRGRTDTQYF
V gene: TRBV15; CDR3 length: 13; J gene: TRBJ1-3; D gene: -; clone size: few; CDR3 DNA: TGTGCCACCACGGGGGTGGAAGGAAACACCATATATTTT; CDR3 protein: CATTGVEGNTIYF
V gene: TRBV5-1; CDR3 length: 15; J gene: TRBJ2-7; D gene: TRBD1; clone size: -; CDR3 DNA: TGCGCCAGCAGCTTCGAGACAGGGGTCTTCTACGAGCAGTACTTC; CDR3 protein: CASSFETGVFYEQYF
V gene: TRBV5-1; CDR3 length: 16; J gene: TRBJ2-1; D gene: TRBD1; clone size: few; CDR3 DNA: TGCGCCAGCAGCACCGGACAGGGCTTTTTTTGGGATGAGCAGTTCTTC; CDR3 protein: CASSTGQGFFWDEQFF
V gene: TRBV3-1; CDR3 length: 16; J gene: TRBJ2-1; D gene: TRBD2; clone size: few; CDR3 DNA: TGTGCCAGCAGCCACATTAGCGGGGGGCCCGGCAATGAGCAGTTCTTC; CDR3 protein: CASSHISGGPGNEQFF
V gene: TRBV30; CDR3 length: 13; J gene: TRBJ2-3; D gene: TRBD1; clone size: -; CDR3 DNA: TGTGCCTGGACCGGCACAGGGGGCAGTACGCAGTATTTT; CDR3 protein: CAWTGTGGSTQYF
V gene: TRBV2; CDR3 length: 17; J gene: TRBJ2-5; D gene: TRBD2; clone size: few; CDR3 DNA: TGTGCCAGCAGTGAACCTAGCGGGGACCTTCGGTATGCGACCCAGTACTTC; CDR3 protein: CASSEPSGDLRYATQYF
V gene: TRBV7-2; CDR3 length: 13; J gene: TRBJ2-5; D gene: TRBD1; clone size: -; CDR3 DNA: TGTGCCAGCAGCCGGGACAGCCCGGGGACCCAGTACTTC; CDR3 protein: CASSRDSPGTQYF
V gene: TRBV14; CDR3 length: 15; J gene: TRBJ2-5; D gene: -; clone size: -; CDR3 DNA: TGTGCCAGCAGCCAAGACTTACGACGGCAAGAGACCCAGTACTTC; CDR3 protein: CASSQDLRRQETQYF
V gene: TRBV20-1; CDR3 length: 15; J gene: TRBJ1-6; D gene: TRBD1; clone size: many; CDR3 DNA: TGCAGTGCCACAACAGGGGGCATTTATAATTCACCCCTCCACTTT; CDR3 protein: CSATTGGIYNSPLHF
V gene: TRBV5-1; CDR3 length: 16; J gene: TRBJ1-2; D gene: TRBD1; clone size: few; CDR3 DNA: TGCGCCAGCAGCCCCCAGGTTGTGGGACAGAGCTATGGCTACACCTTC; CDR3 protein: CASSPQVVGQSYGYTF
V gene: TRBV7-9; CDR3 length: 16; J gene: TRBJ2-1; D gene: TRBD2; clone size: few; CDR3 DNA: TGTGCCAGCAGCGGGCTGACTAGCGGGGCACACAATGAGCAGTTCTTC; CDR3 protein: CASSGLTSGAHNEQFF
V gene: TRBV6-5; CDR3 length: 17; J gene: TRBJ2-5; D gene: -; clone size: -; CDR3 DNA: TGTGCCAGCAGTTACTCGTTCGATAGGGCTGTTCGGGAGACCCAGTACTTC; CDR3 protein: CASSYSFDRAVRETQYF
V gene: TRBV7-9; CDR3 length: 17; J gene: TRBJ2-1; D gene: TRBD2; clone size: -; CDR3 DNA: TGTGCCAGCAGCTTAGCGCGGGGACTAGCGGGAGTTATTGAGCAGTTCTTC; CDR3 protein: CASSLARGLAGVIEQFF
V gene: TRBV5-1; CDR3 length: 14; J gene: TRBJ2-5; D gene: -; clone size: few; CDR3 DNA: TGCGCCAGCAGCTGGGGACGGAACCAAGAGACCCAGTACTTC; CDR3 protein: CASSWGRNQETQYF
V gene: TRBV5-1; CDR3 length: 16; J gene: TRBJ2-1; D gene: TRBD1; clone size: -; CDR3 DNA: TGCGCCAGCAGCTTGGGGACAGGACTTTCCTACAATGAGCAGTTCTTC; CDR3 protein: CASSLGTGLSYNEQFF
V gene: TRBV11-2; CDR3 length: 15; J gene: TRBJ2-2; D gene: TRBD2; clone size: few; CDR3 DNA: TGTGCCAGCAGCCCCCTAGCGGGTCGCACCGGGGAGCTGTTTTTT; CDR3 protein: CASSPLAGRTGELFF
V gene: TRBV3-1; CDR3 length: 18; J gene: TRBJ2-1; D gene: TRBD2; clone size: -; CDR3 DNA: TGTGCCAGCAGCCAAGATCTGACCGCTAGCGGGAGAAACAATGAGCAGTTCTTC; CDR3 protein: CASSQDLTASGRNNEQFF
V gene: TRBV7-9; CDR3 length: 18; J gene: TRBJ2-5; D gene: TRBD2; clone size: few; CDR3 DNA: TGTGCCAGCAGCCTCGGGGGGGTACTAGGGAAAGGACAAGAGACCCAGTACTTC; CDR3 protein: CASSLGGVLGKGQETQYF
V gene: TRBV6-2/TRBV6-3; CDR3 length: 17; J gene: TRBJ2-5; D gene: TRBD1; clone size: few; CDR3 DNA: TGTGCCAGCAGCTACGGCGAACAAGGGACAGTCCAAGAGACCCAGTACTTC; CDR3 protein: CASSYGEQGTVQETQYF
V gene: TRBV29-1; CDR3 length: 15; J gene: TRBJ2-5; D gene: TRBD2; clone size: few; CDR3 DNA: TGCAGCGTTGCGGGACTAGCGGGGGGGTTGGAGACCCAGTACTTC; CDR3 protein: CSVAGLAGGLETQYF
V gene: TRBV7-2; CDR3 length: 14; J gene: TRBJ2-1; D gene: TRBD2; clone size: many; CDR3 DNA: TGTGCCAGCAGCTTATGGCTAGCGGGAAGTGAGCAGTTCTTC; CDR3 protein: CASSLWLAGSEQFF
V gene: TRBV29-1; CDR3 length: 13; J gene: TRBJ2-7; D gene: TRBD2; clone size: few; CDR3 DNA: TGCAGCGTTGAATTCGGGAGGGCTTACGAGCAGTACTTC; CDR3 protein: CSVEFGRAYEQYF
V gene: TRBV7-9; CDR3 length: 16; J gene: TRBJ1-6; D gene: TRBD1; clone size: once; CDR3 DNA: TGTGCCAGCAGCTCGGGTGGGGGACAGGGTAATTCACCCCTCCACTTT; CDR3 protein: CASSSGGGQGNSPLHF
V gene: TRBV20-1; CDR3 length: 15; J gene: TRBJ2-1; D gene: -; clone size: few; CDR3 DNA: TGCAGTGCTAGAGAGTTTGCTAGTAACTATAATGAGCAGTTCTTC; CDR3 protein: CSAREFASNYNEQFF
V gene: TRBV12-3/TRBV12-4; CDR3 length: 13; J gene: TRBJ2-1; D gene: -; clone size: -; CDR3 DNA: TGTGCCAGCAGTTTAGGTCTCTCCAGTGAGCAGTTCTTC; CDR3 protein: CASSLGLSSEQFF
V gene: TRBV27; CDR3 length: 15; J gene: TRBJ2-3; D gene: TRBD1; clone size: few; CDR3 DNA: TGTGCCAGCAGTTCTACAGGGGTAGGCACAGATACGCAGTATTTT; CDR3 protein: CASSSTGVGTDTQYF
V gene: TRBV7-3; CDR3 length: 12; J gene: TRBJ1-2; D gene: -; clone size: many; CDR3 DNA: TGTGCCAGCAGCTCTATCGGGTATGGCTACACCTTC; CDR3 protein: CASSSIGYGYTF
V gene: TRBV7-9; CDR3 length: 13; J gene: TRBJ2-7; D gene: -; clone size: few; CDR3 DNA: TGTGCCAGCAGCCCTGGGGGGGCTAACGAGCAGTACTTC; CDR3 protein: CASSPGGANEQYF
V gene: TRBV7-2; CDR3 length: 14; J gene: TRBJ2-1; D gene: -; clone size: few; CDR3 DNA: TGTGCCAGCAGCTTACTTACAGGGAGAAGAGAGCAGTTCTTC; CDR3 protein: CASSLLTGRREQFF
V gene: TRBV2; CDR3 length: 11; J gene: TRBJ2-7; D gene: -; clone size: -; CDR3 DNA: TGTGCCGCTGGGGACACCTACGAGCAGTACTTC; CDR3 protein: CAAGDTYEQYF
V gene: TRBV18; CDR3 length: 16; J gene: TRBJ2-1; D gene: -; clone size: -; CDR3 DNA: TGTGCCAGCTCACCACCGGCCAGGAGCTCCTACAATGAGCAGTTCTTC; CDR3 protein: CASSPPARSSYNEQFF
V gene: TRBV5-1; CDR3 length: 14; J gene: TRBJ2-5; D gene: -; clone size: many; CDR3 DNA: TGCGCCAGCAGCTTGGATCCGGGGGTGAAGACCCAGTACTTC; CDR3 protein: CASSLDPGVKTQYF
V gene: TRBV24-1; CDR3 length: 14; J gene: TRBJ2-4; D gene: -; clone size: -; CDR3 DNA: TGTGCCACCAGTGATTTCGGGGGGCAGGGCATTCAGTACTTC; CDR3 protein: CATSDFGGQGIQYF
V gene: TRBV20-1; CDR3 length: 16; J gene: TRBJ2-7; D gene: -; clone size: few; CDR3 DNA: TGCAGTGCTACTAGAGGGAAGGTCCCTGGGGTCTACGAGCAGTACTTC; CDR3 protein: CSATRGKVPGVYEQYF
V gene: TRBV11-1; CDR3 length: 15; J gene: TRBJ2-7; D gene: -; clone size: few; CDR3 DNA: TGTGCCAGCAGCTTGGACCCTGGGGCAACCTACGAGCAGTACTTC; CDR3 protein: CASSLDPGATYEQYF
V gene: TRBV12-3/TRBV12-4; CDR3 length: 13; J gene: TRBJ1-5; D gene: TRBD1; clone size: few; CDR3 DNA: TGTGCCAGCAGACGCCGGACAGGGGAGCCCCAGCATTTT; CDR3 protein: CASRRRTGEPQHF
V gene: TRBV2; CDR3 length: 13; J gene: TRBJ1-2; D gene: -; clone size: -; CDR3 DNA: TGTGCCAGCAGTGAGACACTGAACTATGGCTACACCTTC; CDR3 protein: CASSETLNYGYTF
V gene: TRBV4-1; CDR3 length: 15; J gene: TRBJ2-7; D gene: TRBD1; clone size: -; CDR3 DNA: TGCGCCAGCAGCCCGCTGGACAGGGACTCCTACGAGCAGTACTTC; CDR3 protein: CASSPLDRDSYEQYF
V gene: TRBV9; CDR3 length: 13; J gene: TRBJ2-7; D gene: -; clone size: -; CDR3 DNA: TGTGCCAGCAGCGTAGACGGAGACTACGAGCAGTACTTC; CDR3 protein: CASSVDGDYEQYF
V gene: TRBV29-1; CDR3 length: 18; J gene: TRBJ2-7; D gene: -; clone size: few; CDR3 DNA: TGCAGCGTCCGGGCTGGGACCACCATAGAGGGGAACTCCTACGAGCAGTACTTC; CDR3 protein: CSVRAGTTIEGNSYEQYF
V gene: TRBV12-3/TRBV12-4; CDR3 length: 18; J gene: TRBJ2-4; D gene: -; clone size: -; CDR3 DNA: TGTGCCAGCAGTCCGCTCCTATCAGGGCGAGGGGCCAAAAACATTCAGTACTTC; CDR3 protein: CASSPLLSGRGAKNIQYF